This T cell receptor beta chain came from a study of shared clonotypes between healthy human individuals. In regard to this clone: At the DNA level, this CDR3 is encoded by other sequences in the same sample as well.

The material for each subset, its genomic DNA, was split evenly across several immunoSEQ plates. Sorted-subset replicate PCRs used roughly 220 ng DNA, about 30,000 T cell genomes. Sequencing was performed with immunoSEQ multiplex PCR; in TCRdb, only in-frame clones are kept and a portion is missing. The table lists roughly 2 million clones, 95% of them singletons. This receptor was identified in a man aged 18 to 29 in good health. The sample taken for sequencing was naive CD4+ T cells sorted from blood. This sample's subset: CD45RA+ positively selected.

CDR3 DNA: TGCGCCAGCAGCTTGGATGGGGGAGGCAATCAGCCCCAGCATTTT. Translation gives CASSLDGGGNQPQHF. The gene calls are TRBV5-1 and TRBJ1-5; maybe TRBD1 (5 bases). V lost 0 bases and J 2 bases, leaving 9 bases between the germline ends. Germline CDR1 SGHRS, CDR2 YFSETQ. CDR3 length: 15 amino acids.